The next 3 T cell receptor beta chains were all read from a single sample in a study of T cells in Graves' hyperthyroidism and ophthalmopathy. Regions amplified from RNA transcripts were the TCR beta CDR3 regions. A set of HTBI primers served as the primers for a first-round RT-PCR of the TCR CDR3. TCRdb analysed the multiplex PCR reads with MiXCR anew, one entry per CDR3 protein. This sample yields 750,000 to 900,000 distinct CDR3 sequences, of which more than 30% are seen a single time; about 9% belongs to the top ten. The specimen sequenced was blood. These TCRs come from a young man with Graves' hyperthyroidism.

This rearrangement joins TRBV29-1 to TRBJ1-2; D is uncertain. Deletions cut 8 bases from V and 3 bases from J, with 13 bases between. Germline V gene data show CDR1 as SQVTM and CDR2 as ANQGSEA. The CDR3 extends over 12 amino acids. The CDR3 DNA sequence: TGCAGCAGCCACAGCCGGGACTATGGCTACACCTTC. This codes for CSSHSRDYGYTF. The complete variable domain, with remaining parts taken from reference TRBV29-1 and TRBJ1-2, reads SAVISQKPSRDICQRGTSLTIQCQVDSQVTMMFWYRQQPGQSLTLIATANQGSEATYESGFVIDKFPISRPNLTFSTLTVSNMSPEDSSIYLCSSHSRDYGYTFGSGTRLTVV.

This clonotype was observed a handful of times. The chain employs TRBV20-1 and TRBJ2-7, with 7 bases matching TRBD2. CDR3 size: 14 residues. V shed 1 base, J shed 2 bases, and the junction held 5 bases outside the gene matches. Per the germline V gene, CDR1 is DFQATT and CDR2 is SNEGSKA (reference sequence). Here the CDR3 reads CSARGGGTPYEQYF. The CDR3 region has the DNA TGCAGTGCTAGAGGGGGGGGGACCCCCTACGAGCAGTACTTC.

This clonotype was picked up a small number of times. The chain joins TRBV2 to TRBJ1-1, with D perhaps matching TRBD1 (5 bases). In germline, CDR1 is SNHLY, CDR2 FYNNEI. The CDR3 totals 16 residues. Trimming shortened V by 4 bases and J by 3 bases, and 18 bases separated the two germline ends. In DNA form, the CDR3 reads TGTGCCAGCAGTGTGAGACCTTCTTTGGGGGACACTGAAGCTTTCTTT. The encoded protein is CASSVRPSLGDTEAFF.